The 31 T cell receptor beta chains below come from one sample, sequenced in a study of T-cell memory formation after mild COVID-19. TCRdb reanalysed the 5' RACE reads using MiXCR and keeps one entry per CDR3 protein. The data hold 540,000 or so distinct CDR3 sequences, with about a fifth observed a single time. The sequencing sample was made of PBMCs or a T cell subset sorted from them (not recorded which). The receptors were gathered from an adult woman who had mild COVID-19 (a few samples of this study predate the infection). Cell type and time point are not known.

This clonotype occurred a few times. This chain connects TRBV5-1 to TRBJ2-6; D is ambiguous. Trimming took off 4 bases at V and 1 base at J, with 12 bases between the two ends. Germline-derived CDR1 and CDR2 are SGHRS and YFSETQ. This CDR3 spans 16 amino acids. The CDR3 loop reads CASSPTPGSGANVLTF. CDR3 DNA: TGCGCCAGCAGCCCCACTCCGGGTTCTGGGGCCAACGTCCTGACTTTC.

This clonotype was observed a few times. CDR3 DNA: TGTGCCAGCAGCCCACCTTCGAACGAGCAGTACTTC. The encoded protein is CASSPPSNEQYF. The genes are TRBV7-9 and TRBJ2-7; D is unclear. Germline CDR1 SEHNR, CDR2 FQNEAQ (reference sequence). Trimming cost V 5 bases and J 5 bases, with 10 bases left between them. The CDR3 is made up of 12 amino acids.

This clonotype came up many times. The chain recombines TRBV2 with TRBJ2-2; D unclear. V lost 5 bases and J 8 bases, leaving 9 bases between the germline ends. This CDR3 contains 12 residues. From germline, CDR1 is SNHLY and CDR2 FYNNEI. CDR3 nucleotide sequence: TGTGCCAGCAGTTGGGCCACTGGGGAGCTGTTTTTT. This encodes CASSWATGELFF.

The table lists this clonotype with a few counts. This rearrangement joins TRBV6-5 to TRBJ1-2, with 9 bases lining up with TRBD1. The trim removed 5 bases at V and 6 bases at J, leaving 7 bases unmatched. Germline V gene lookup returns CDR1 MNHEY and CDR2 SVGAGI. This CDR3 comprises 14 residues. This chain's CDR3 is CASSLGTGSHGYTF. CDR3 DNA sequence: TGTGCCAGCAGTCTGGGGACAGGGTCGCATGGCTACACCTTC.

This clonotype was found a few times. The rearrangement links TRBV7-2 to TRBJ2-2; the match to TRBD2 covers 11 bases. V shed 5 bases and J 6 bases; nucleotides not matched to a gene: 5. This CDR3 is built from 15 residues. In germline, CDR1 is SGHTA, CDR2 FQGNSA. This chain's CDR3 is CASSPGTSGPGELFF. In DNA, the CDR3 is TGTGCCAGCAGCCCGGGGACTAGCGGCCCCGGGGAGCTGTTTTTT.

The sample holds a few counts of this clonotype. The genes are TRBV10-3 and TRBJ1-2; the match to TRBD1 covers 7 bases. The CDR3 is 16 residues long. Germline lookup yields CDR1 ENHRY and CDR2 SYGVKD. V dropped 4 bases and J dropped 1; count of bases not matched to a gene: 9. The chain's CDR3 is CAISAQTGVDNYGYTF. The CDR3 nucleotides are TGTGCCATCAGTGCCCAAACAGGGGTTGATAACTATGGCTACACCTTC.

This clonotype showed up just a few times. This chain connects TRBV20-1 to TRBJ1-1; D is ambiguous. V was cut by 2 bases and J by 7 bases, with 11 bases left in between. This CDR3 region has 12 residues. Per germline, CDR1 DFQATT and CDR2 SNEGSKA (reference sequence). CDR3 in amino acids: CSARISGYEAFF. CDR3 in DNA: TGCAGTGCTAGAATTTCGGGGTATGAAGCTTTCTTT.

The CDR3 DNA sequence: TGTGCCACCAGTGACCCCGCATACGGGGGCTCTAATGAGCAGTTCTTC. Its protein is CATSDPAYGGSNEQFF. The chain recombines TRBV24-1 with TRBJ2-1; either TRBD1 or TRBD2 may fit D (6 bases each). CDR3 length equals 16 residues. The V gene's germline CDR1 is KGHDR and CDR2 SFDVKD. V lost 4 bases to trimming and J lost 7 bases, with 19 bases between them.

The V call is TRBV6-5, the J call TRBJ1-2; 8 nucleotides align to TRBD1. CDR1 and CDR2 (germline): MNHEY, SVGAGI. The CDR3 is made up of 16 amino acids. V lost 2 bases and J lost 0; bases outside the gene matches: 5. In DNA form, the CDR3 reads TGTGCCAGCAGTTACGGGACAGGCTATGCTAACTATGGCTACACCTTC. This translates into CASSYGTGYANYGYTF.

Note on this clonotype: Mismatch with germline at one junction end may stem from a read error. The V and J genes are TRBV4-1 and TRBJ2-3; D is unresolved. Germline loops: CDR1 MGHRA, CDR2 YSYEKL. This CDR3 has 11 residues. CDR3 residues: CSSSQGDTQYF. CDR3 DNA sequence: TGCTCCAGCAGCCAAGGAGATACGCAGTATTTT.

The chain couples TRBV7-2 to TRBJ2-7; D gene ambiguous. Between the trimmed V and J ends, which lost 5 bases and 1 base, there was a span of 9 bases. CDR1 and CDR2 (germline): SGHTA, FQGNSA. The CDR3 sequence is 13 residues long. This chain's CDR3 is CASSTERSYEQYF. The CDR3 DNA reads as TGTGCCAGCAGCACTGAGAGATCCTACGAGCAGTACTTC. Filled out from reference TRBV7-2 and TRBJ2-7, the complete variable domain reads GAGVSQSPSNKVTEKGKDVELRCDPISGHTALYWYRQSLGQGLEFLIYFQGNSAPDKSGLPSDRFSAERTGGSVSTLTIQRTQQEDSAVYLCASSTERSYEQYFGPGTRLTVT.

J is TRBJ2-1 and V is TRBV30; the D gene could be TRBD1 or TRBD2 (6 bases each). CDR1 and CDR2 (germline): GTSNPN, SVGIG (reference sequence). The ends were cut back, 0 bases at V and 9 bases at J, with 12 bases in the middle. CDR3 length: 13 amino acids. CDR3 sequence (DNA): TGTGCCTGGAGTGTACACGGGGGCGGTGAGCAGTTCTTC. This gives the protein CAWSVHGGGEQFF.

In this sample, this clonotype turned up a few times. V and J are TRBV20-1 and TRBJ1-5; 7 nucleotides agree with TRBD1. With V trimmed by 6 bases and J by 3 bases, 5 bases remained unmatched. This CDR3 is built from 13 residues. Germline V gene data show CDR1 as DFQATT and CDR2 as SNEGSKA (reference sequence). This CDR3 reads CSASGTVNQPQHF. CDR3 sequence (DNA): TGCAGTGCCTCCGGGACAGTCAATCAGCCCCAGCATTTT.

In this sample, this clonotype turned up a few times. The chain carries TRBV7-2 and TRBJ1-2; D unclear. Trimming shortened V by 2 bases and J by 8 bases, and 9 bases separated the two germline ends. Germline CDR1 and CDR2: SGHTA and FQGNSA. This CDR3 has 12 amino acids. Here the CDR3 DNA reads TGTGCCAGCAGCTTATCTGGTGAAGGCTACACCTTC. Its translation is CASSLSGEGYTF.

A few counts support this clonotype. The rearrangement uses TRBV9 and TRBJ2-1; TRBD2 aligns across 8 bases. The CDR3 contains 15 residues. V gave up 0 bases and J gave up 10 bases; unmatched junction bases: 9. Germline CDR1 SGDLS, CDR2 YYNGEE. The CDR3 region has the DNA TGTGCCAGCAGCGTAGACGGGGGGGCTTTAAGGGAGCAGTTCTTC. Its translation is CASSVDGGALREQFF.

This clonotype was seen a few times. The V and J genes are TRBV24-1 and TRBJ2-3; perhaps TRBD2 as D (6 bases). Germline CDR1 KGHDR, CDR2 SFDVKD. The V gene lost 1 base and the J gene lost 5 bases, with 15 bases spanning the gap. The CDR3 is 16 amino acids. The CDR3 DNA is TGTGCCACCAGTGATTTACGGCTTCGGGGGAAAGATACGCAGTATTTT. Translated: CATSDLRLRGKDTQYF.

This clonotype was counted ten times or more. The chain joins TRBV5-1 to TRBJ2-7; 10 bases are shared with TRBD1. Germline loops: CDR1 SGHRS, CDR2 YFSETQ. This CDR3 spans 15 amino acids. V gave up 2 bases and J gave up 2 bases; unmatched junction bases: 4. In DNA form, the CDR3 reads TGCGCCAGCAGCTTAAGGACAGGGGGACCCTACGAGCAGTACTTC. Protein: CASSLRTGGPYEQYF.

This clonotype was counted between two and nine times. The genes are TRBV19 and TRBJ2-3; D gene unclear. This CDR3 has 15 amino acids. Germline V gene sequence: CDR1 LNHDA, CDR2 SQIVND (reference sequence). V was pared by 4 bases and J by 2 bases, with 13 bases between. The CDR3 bases are TGTGCCAGTAGTAACCTTATGGAGCACACAGATACGCAGTATTTT. Its protein product is CASSNLMEHTDTQYF.

This clonotype turned up a few times. The rearrangement joins TRBV20-1 to TRBJ2-1, with 12 nucleotides matching TRBD2. The CDR3 is 16 amino acids. Germline V gene data show CDR1 as DFQATT and CDR2 as SNEGSKA (reference sequence). V lost 6 bases and J lost 3; bases outside the gene matches: 9. This CDR3 reads CSAPDLAGGHYNEQFF. The CDR3 DNA reads as TGCAGTGCCCCCGATCTAGCGGGGGGGCACTACAATGAGCAGTTCTTC.

J is TRBJ2-1 and V is TRBV5-6, with 10 bases lining up with TRBD2. The germline CDR1 and CDR2 sequences are SGHDT and YYEEEE. This CDR3 is 15 amino acids long. Unmatched junction bases numbered 6, after V lost 2 bases and J lost 7 bases. This chain's CDR3 is CASSFSLAGKNEQFF. CDR3 in DNA: TGTGCCAGCAGCTTCTCACTAGCGGGGAAAAATGAGCAGTTCTTC.

The rearrangement joins TRBV7-8 to TRBJ1-2, with D maybe TRBD1 (6 bases). Germline V gives CDR1 SGHVS, CDR2 FQNEAQ. This CDR3 region has 14 residues. Trimming left V 4 bases short and J 7 bases short, with 16 bases between. CDR3 bases: TGTGCCAGCAGCTCTCGGGGGGCAACTTTTGGCTACACCTTC. It is translated as CASSSRGATFGYTF. The whole variable domain, filled in from reference TRBV7-8 and TRBJ1-2, reads GAGVSQSPRYKVAKRGQDVALRCDPISGHVSLFWYQQALGQGPEFLTYFQNEAQLDKSGLPSDRFFAERPEGSVSTLKIQRTQQEDSAVYLCASSSRGATFGYTFGSGTRLTVV.

The chain has TRBV5-1 and TRBJ1-4; D is undetermined. Germline V gene sequence: CDR1 SGHRS, CDR2 YFSETQ. This CDR3 region has 15 residues. Trimming took 0 bases from V and 6 from J, leaving 12 bases between them. This chain's CDR3 is CASSLGGRQDEKLFF. CDR3 coding DNA: TGCGCCAGCAGCTTGGGAGGGCGACAAGATGAAAAACTGTTTTTT.

This chain links TRBV3-1 with TRBJ2-1; 8 positions agree with TRBD1. Germline-derived CDR1 and CDR2 are LGHDT and YNNKEL (reference sequence). The V gene end was trimmed by 0 bases and the J gene end by 8 bases; junction bases not matched to a gene: 3. CDR3 length equals 14 residues. CDR3 DNA sequence: TGTGCCAGCAGCCAAGATCAGGGGGCCTATGAGCAGTTCTTC. This gives the protein CASSQDQGAYEQFF.

V is TRBV11-2 and J is TRBJ2-5; 7 nucleotides line up with TRBD2. Losses at the gene ends were 0 bases for V and 4 bases for J; bases not matched to a gene: 11. The germline V gene has CDR1 SGHAT and CDR2 FQNNGV. The CDR3 sequence is 17 residues long. DNA of the CDR3: TGTGCCAGCAGCTTAGATCTCGAGCGGGGTACCGGAGAGACCCAGTACTTC. Translated, it gives CASSLDLERGTGETQYF.

The chain carries TRBV6-1 and TRBJ2-5; 9 nucleotides match TRBD2. V shed 1 base, J shed 0 bases, and the junction held 3 bases outside the gene matches. The CDR3 sequence is 16 residues long. Germline lookup yields CDR1 MNHNS and CDR2 SASEGT. CDR3 bases: TGTGCCAGCAGTGAAGGACTAGCGGAGTACCAAGAGACCCAGTACTTC. Translated: CASSEGLAEYQETQYF.

For the CDR3, the DNA is TGCAGTGCACTTGGACAGGGGGCGTCCGGCTACACCTTC. Protein sequence: CSALGQGASGYTF. The chain is built from TRBV20-1 and TRBJ1-2; 11 bases are shared with TRBD1. The CDR3 runs to 13 residues. Germline CDR1 reads DFQATT; CDR2 reads SNEGSKA (reference sequence). The V segment lost 6 bases and the J segment 8 bases; nucleotides outside the gene matches: 8.

The gene calls are TRBV4-2 and TRBJ2-7; D could derive from TRBD1 or TRBD2 (5 bases each). V was clipped by 1 base and J by 4 bases, with 8 bases between them. Germline loops: CDR1 LGHNA, CDR2 YNFKEQ. There are 13 residues in the CDR3. CDR3 nucleotides: TGTGCCAGCAGCCAAGGAGGGGAATACGAGCAGTACTTC. This codes for CASSQGGEYEQYF.

This chain links TRBV19 with TRBJ2-7; 8 positions agree with TRBD2. The CDR3 contains 16 residues. Losses at the gene ends were 6 bases for V and 5 bases for J; bases not matched to a gene: 15. The germline V gene has CDR1 LNHDA and CDR2 SQIVND (reference sequence). CDR3 DNA: TGTGCCAGTAGCCCTCAGATGGGTAGCGGGACCGACGAGCAGTACTTC. Its protein is CASSPQMGSGTDEQYF.

The rearrangement links TRBV2 to TRBJ2-3, with D possibly TRBD2 on 5 matching bases. The V gene lost 7 bases and the J gene lost 5 bases, with 10 bases spanning the gap. The germline gives CDR1 SNHLY, CDR2 FYNNEI. The CDR3 is 12 amino acids. The CDR3 sequence: CASNVGEDTQYF. CDR3 sequence (DNA): TGTGCCAGCAATGTGGGAGAAGATACGCAGTATTTT.

There are a few counts of this clonotype. The V gene is TRBV7-6, the J gene TRBJ2-7, with D hard to call. Between the trimmed V and J ends, which lost 0 bases and 0 bases, there was a span of 6 bases. The CDR3 sequence is 14 residues long. Per germline, CDR1 SGHVS and CDR2 FNYEAQ. As DNA, the CDR3 is TGTGCCAGCAGCTTAGCGCTGAACTCCTACGAGCAGTACTTC. It is translated as CASSLALNSYEQYF.

This chain joins TRBV24-1 and TRBJ2-3, with a tentative D call TRBD1 (5 bases). This CDR3 has 17 amino acids. Trimming pared 4 bases from V and 2 bases from J, leaving 18 bases between. Germline CDR1 KGHDR, CDR2 SFDVKD. The chain's CDR3 is CATSDPAQGRVTDTQYF. In nucleotides, the CDR3 is TGTGCCACCAGTGACCCCGCCCAGGGTAGGGTCACAGATACGCAGTATTTT.